These 15 T cell receptor beta chains were sequenced from one sample in a study of T cell responses to AZD1222 COVID-19 vaccine. Method: immunoSEQ multiplex PCR; TCRdb's copy keeps in-frame clones and lacks some. Of roughly 96,000 clones listed, roughly nine tenths were seen once; the top ten hold about 26%. The sequences come from peripheral blood, collected on day 0 of AZD1222 vaccination. The receptors were sampled from an adult in good health.

CDR3 amino acids: CASSLGTGGFGLPQHF. The CDR3 bases are TGTGCCAGCAGTTTGGGGACAGGGGGCTTTGGTCTCCCCCAGCATTTT. This chain joins TRBV28 and TRBJ1-5; 12 bases agree with TRBD1. Germline values: CDR1 MDHEN, CDR2 SYDVKM. The CDR3 extends over 16 amino acids. Trimming took 3 bases from V and 10 from J; bases not matched to a gene: 10.

The chain combines TRBV7-2 with TRBJ1-2, with 9 bases aligning to TRBD1. The CDR3 is 15 amino acids. The trim removed 5 bases at V and 3 bases at J, leaving 7 bases unmatched. Germline V lookup: CDR1 SGHTA, CDR2 FQGNSA. CDR3 DNA sequence: TGTGCCAGCAGCGGACAGGGGAGATCGGACTATGGCTACACCTTC. It yields the protein CASSGQGRSDYGYTF.

This rearrangement joins TRBV9 to TRBJ2-2; D is perhaps TRBD1 (6 bases). Germline V gene lookup returns CDR1 SGDLS and CDR2 YYNGEE. This CDR3 is built from 11 residues. The germline V and J ends were trimmed by 10 bases and 7 bases, with 11 bases remaining between them. The CDR3 protein is CASLGGGELFF. The CDR3 DNA sequence: TGTGCCTCCCTAGGGGGCGGGGAGCTGTTTTTT.

The CDR3 DNA is TGTGCCAGCAGCTTAAGGTCAGGGAGCACCGGGGAGCTGTTTTTT. This codes for CASSLRSGSTGELFF. The genes are TRBV7-2 and TRBJ2-2; possibly TRBD1 or TRBD2 for D (5 bases each). Germline CDR1 and CDR2: SGHTA and FQGNSA. The CDR3 consists of 15 residues. V was cut by 2 bases and J by 4 bases, with 11 bases left in between.

The chain has TRBV7-2 and TRBJ2-3, with TRBD2 identical over 7 bases. The trim removed 5 bases at V and 3 bases at J, leaving 11 bases unmatched. Germline V gene sequence: CDR1 SGHTA, CDR2 FQGNSA. The CDR3 runs to 16 residues. CDR3 DNA sequence: TGTGCCAGCAGCCCATGGGGCGGGAGAGGGACAGATACGCAGTATTTT. It specifies CASSPWGGRGTDTQYF. The complete variable domain, with remaining parts taken from reference TRBV7-2 and TRBJ2-3, reads GAGVSQSPSNKVTEKGKDVELRCDPISGHTALYWYRQSLGQGLEFLIYFQGNSAPDKSGLPSDRFSAERTGGSVSTLTIQRTQQEDSAVYLCASSPWGGRGTDTQYFGPGTRLTVL.

The chain employs TRBV7-9 and TRBJ1-4, with TRBD1 matching over 10 bases. V shed 5 bases and J 7 bases; nucleotides not matched to a gene: 13. This CDR3 spans 17 amino acids. CDR1 and CDR2 (germline): SEHNR, FQNEAQ (reference sequence). CDR3 sequence: CASSRSSEGQGFEKLFF. The CDR3 bases are TGTGCCAGCAGCCGAAGTTCGGAGGGACAGGGGTTTGAAAAACTGTTTTTT.

The chain couples TRBV19 to TRBJ1-4; the D gene is possibly TRBD1 (5 bases). Per germline, CDR1 LNHDA and CDR2 SQIVND (reference sequence). The CDR3 is made up of 13 amino acids. Trimming left V 5 bases short and J 9 bases short, with 13 bases between. The CDR3 DNA reads TGTGCCAGTAGTGCTCAGGGCCTACAAAAACTGTTTTTT. Its protein is CASSAQGLQKLFF.

The chain carries TRBV7-9 and TRBJ2-1; D is unclear. The ends were cut back, 5 bases at V and 1 base at J, with 9 bases in the middle. CDR1 and CDR2 (germline): SEHNR, FQNEAQ (reference sequence). The CDR3 sequence is 14 residues long. The CDR3, as DNA: TGTGCCAGCAGCCGCATAGCTTCCTACAATGAGCAGTTCTTC. Encoded protein: CASSRIASYNEQFF.

The rearrangement uses TRBV24-1 and TRBJ2-7; 7 nucleotides match TRBD2. CDR1 and CDR2 (germline): KGHDR, SFDVKD. Trimming at V came to 0 bases and at J to 10 bases, leaving 5 bases not matched to a gene. This CDR3 is 13 amino acids long. The CDR3 DNA reads TGTGCCACCAGTGATTTGGCGGGGGAGGACCAGTACTTC. Amino acids: CATSDLAGEDQYF.

This chain links TRBV6-2 or TRBV6-3 with TRBJ2-3, with 9 positions matching TRBD1. Losses at the gene ends were 6 bases for V and 5 bases for J; bases not matched to a gene: 15. The CDR3 covers 17 residues. The germline CDR1 and CDR2 sequences are MNHEY and SVGEGT. This chain's CDR3 is CASSPLVTGGKKDTQYF. CDR3 sequence (DNA): TGTGCCAGCAGCCCCCTCGTGACAGGGGGAAAAAAAGATACGCAGTATTTT.

The chain links TRBV7-2 to TRBJ2-7; TRBD2 matches 14 bases. V dropped 5 bases and J dropped 6; count of bases not matched to a gene: 15. The CDR3 runs to 18 residues. Per germline, CDR1 SGHTA and CDR2 FQGNSA. CDR3 residues: CASSHRGLAGVKPPEQYF. In DNA form, the CDR3 reads TGTGCCAGCAGCCACAGGGGACTAGCGGGAGTAAAGCCGCCCGAGCAGTACTTC. Using reference TRBV7-2 and TRBJ2-7 for the parts outside the CDR3, the full variable domain is GAGVSQSPSNKVTEKGKDVELRCDPISGHTALYWYRQSLGQGLEFLIYFQGNSAPDKSGLPSDRFSAERTGGSVSTLTIQRTQQEDSAVYLCASSHRGLAGVKPPEQYFGPGTRLTVT.

The chain couples TRBV14 to TRBJ2-5; 7 nucleotides align to TRBD1. V shed 5 bases, J shed 3 bases, and the junction held 9 bases outside the gene matches. From germline, CDR1 is SGHDN and CDR2 FVKESK. This CDR3 is 15 amino acids long. The CDR3 DNA follows: TGTGCCAGCAGCATCCGGACAGGTCTGAAAGAGACCCAGTACTTC. This sequence encodes CASSIRTGLKETQYF.

This chain joins TRBV7-9 and TRBJ2-7, with TRBD1 matching 7 bases. The V and J ends lost 6 bases and 3 bases, in that order; junction bases with no gene match: 2. Germline CDR1 and CDR2: SEHNR and FQNEAQ (reference sequence). The CDR3 has 12 amino acids. For the CDR3, the DNA is TGTGCCAGCAGGGACAGGTACTACGAGCAGTACTTC. It yields the protein CASRDRYYEQYF.

This clone was found once. The gene calls are TRBV7-2 and TRBJ2-5, with 10 nucleotides matching TRBD1. CDR3 length: 15 residues. The germline CDR1 and CDR2 sequences are SGHTA and FQGNSA. V dropped 5 bases and J dropped 4; count of bases not matched to a gene: 7. The CDR3 DNA sequence: TGTGCCAGCAGCCCGACAGGGGGCTATCGAGAGACCCAGTACTTC. It codes for CASSPTGGYRETQYF.

The rearrangement uses TRBV5-1 and TRBJ1-3; the D gene is possibly TRBD1 (5 bases). V lost 5 bases and J 0 bases, leaving 9 bases between the germline ends. The CDR3 contains 14 residues. Germline V gene data show CDR1 as SGHRS and CDR2 as YFSETQ. The CDR3 region is CASSERGSGNTIYF. As DNA, the CDR3 is TGCGCCAGCAGTGAGAGGGGCTCTGGAAACACCATATATTTT.